This T cell receptor (beta chain) was recorded in a study of OX40 agonist ivuxolimab in advanced cancers. This clone occurred once. The germline gives CDR1 SGDLS, CDR2 YYNGEE. Trimming cost V 0 bases and J 2 bases, with 10 bases left between them. CDR3 length: 15 residues. Profiled with immunoSEQ multiplex PCR; TCRdb holds only in-frame clones, not every one. The sample includes about 83,000 clones, about 90% seen only once; the top ten take under 9.5%. The source was CD4+ or CD8+ T cells sorted from blood, collected in a trial of the OX40 agonist ivuxolimab. This TCR came from an adult with an advanced solid tumor such as melanoma, head and neck, liver or kidney cancer. The gene calls are TRBV9 and TRBJ2-3; TRBD2 is a possible D gene (6 bases). Here the CDR3 DNA reads TGTGCCAGCAGCGTAGGGGACTCTCACACAGATACGCAGTATTTT. This sequence encodes CASSVGDSHTDTQYF.